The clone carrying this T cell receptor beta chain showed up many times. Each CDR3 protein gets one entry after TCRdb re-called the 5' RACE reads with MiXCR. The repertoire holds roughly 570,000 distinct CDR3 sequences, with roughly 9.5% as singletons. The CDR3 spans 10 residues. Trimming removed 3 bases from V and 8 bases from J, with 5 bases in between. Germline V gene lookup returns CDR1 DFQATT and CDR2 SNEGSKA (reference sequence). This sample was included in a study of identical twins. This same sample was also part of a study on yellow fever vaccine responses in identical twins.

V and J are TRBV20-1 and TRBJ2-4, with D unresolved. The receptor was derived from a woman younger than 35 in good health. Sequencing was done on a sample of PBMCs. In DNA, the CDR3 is TGCAGTGCTAGTGTAGACATTCAGTACTTC. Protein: CSASVDIQYF.